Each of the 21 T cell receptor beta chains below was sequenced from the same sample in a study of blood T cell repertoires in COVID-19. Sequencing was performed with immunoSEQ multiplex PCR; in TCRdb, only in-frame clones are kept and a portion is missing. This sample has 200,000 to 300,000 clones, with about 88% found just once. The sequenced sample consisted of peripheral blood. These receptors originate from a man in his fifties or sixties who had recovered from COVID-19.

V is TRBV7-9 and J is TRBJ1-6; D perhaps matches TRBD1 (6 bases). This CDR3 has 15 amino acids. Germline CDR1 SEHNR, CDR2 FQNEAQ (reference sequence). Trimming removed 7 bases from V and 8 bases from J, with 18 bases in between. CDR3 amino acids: CASTTRGGMDSPLHF. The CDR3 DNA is TGTGCCAGCACGACCCGCGGGGGCATGGATTCACCCCTCCACTTT.

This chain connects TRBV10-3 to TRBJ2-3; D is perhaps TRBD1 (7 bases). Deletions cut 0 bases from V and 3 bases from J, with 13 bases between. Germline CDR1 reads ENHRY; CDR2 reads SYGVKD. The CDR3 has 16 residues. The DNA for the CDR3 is TGTGCCATCAGTGAGTCGAAGGGGGCGGGAACAGATACGCAGTATTTT. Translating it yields CAISESKGAGTDTQYF.

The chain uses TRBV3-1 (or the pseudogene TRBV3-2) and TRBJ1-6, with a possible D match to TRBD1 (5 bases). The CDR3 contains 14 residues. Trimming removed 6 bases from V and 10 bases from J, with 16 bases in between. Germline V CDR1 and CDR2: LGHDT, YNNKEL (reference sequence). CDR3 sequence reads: CASRDQGGGSPLHF. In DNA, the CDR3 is TGTGCCAGCAGAGACCAGGGTGGTGGATCACCCCTCCACTTT.

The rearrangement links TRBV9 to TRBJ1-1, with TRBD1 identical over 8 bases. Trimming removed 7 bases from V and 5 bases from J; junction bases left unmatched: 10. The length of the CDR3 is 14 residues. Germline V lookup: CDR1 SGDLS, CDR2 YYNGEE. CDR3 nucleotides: TGTGCCAGCGGGCAGGGGACAGGCTCGACTGAAGCTTTCTTT. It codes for CASGQGTGSTEAFF.

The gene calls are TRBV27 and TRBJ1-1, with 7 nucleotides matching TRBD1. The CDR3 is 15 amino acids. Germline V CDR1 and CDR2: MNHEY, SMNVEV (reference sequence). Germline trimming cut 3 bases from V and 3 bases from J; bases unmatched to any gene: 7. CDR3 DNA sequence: TGTGCCAGCAGTTTTTACAGGGGCAGGTACACTGAAGCTTTCTTT. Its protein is CASSFYRGRYTEAFF.

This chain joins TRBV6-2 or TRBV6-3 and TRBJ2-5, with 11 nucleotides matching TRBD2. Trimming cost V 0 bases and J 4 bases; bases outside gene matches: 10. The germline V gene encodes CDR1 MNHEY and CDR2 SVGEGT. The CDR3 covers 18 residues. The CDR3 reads CASSYSLVAGGFGETQYF. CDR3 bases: TGTGCCAGCAGTTACTCTCTGGTAGCGGGGGGGTTTGGAGAGACCCAGTACTTC.

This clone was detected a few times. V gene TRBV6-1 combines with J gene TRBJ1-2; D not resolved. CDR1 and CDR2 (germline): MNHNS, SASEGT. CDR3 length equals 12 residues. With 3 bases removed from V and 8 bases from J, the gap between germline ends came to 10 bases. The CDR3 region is CASSDLSRGYTF. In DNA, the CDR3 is TGTGCCAGCAGTGACCTATCTCGGGGCTACACCTTC.

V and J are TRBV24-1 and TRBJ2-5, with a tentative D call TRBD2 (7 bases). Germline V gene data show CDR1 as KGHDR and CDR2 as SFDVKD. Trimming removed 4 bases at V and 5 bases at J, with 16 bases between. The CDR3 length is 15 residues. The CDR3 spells CATSDPPGGWETQYF. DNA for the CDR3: TGTGCCACCAGTGACCCGCCGGGGGGCTGGGAGACCCAGTACTTC.

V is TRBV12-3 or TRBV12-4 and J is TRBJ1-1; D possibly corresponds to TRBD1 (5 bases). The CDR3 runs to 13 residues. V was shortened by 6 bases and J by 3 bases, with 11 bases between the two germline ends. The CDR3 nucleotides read TGTGCCAGCAGCTCACTGACAGACACTGAAGCTTTCTTT. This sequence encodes CASSSLTDTEAFF.

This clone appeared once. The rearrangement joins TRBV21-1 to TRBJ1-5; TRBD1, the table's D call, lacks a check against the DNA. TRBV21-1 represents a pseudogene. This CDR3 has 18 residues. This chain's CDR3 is CASSRLEGTGVLNQPQHF. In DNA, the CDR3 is TGTGCCAGCAGCAGGTTGGAGGGGACAGGGGTTCTCAATCAGCCCCAGCATTTT.

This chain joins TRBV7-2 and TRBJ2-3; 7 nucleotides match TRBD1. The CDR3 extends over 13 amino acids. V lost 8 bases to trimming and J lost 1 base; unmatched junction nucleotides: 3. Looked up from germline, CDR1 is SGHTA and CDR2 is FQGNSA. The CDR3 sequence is CASQQGGTDTQYF. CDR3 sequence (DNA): TGTGCCAGCCAGCAGGGGGGCACAGATACGCAGTATTTT.

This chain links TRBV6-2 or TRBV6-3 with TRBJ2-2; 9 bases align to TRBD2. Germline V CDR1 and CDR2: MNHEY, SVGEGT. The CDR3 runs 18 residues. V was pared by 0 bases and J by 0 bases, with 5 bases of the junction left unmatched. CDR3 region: CASSYSPSGGPNTGELFF. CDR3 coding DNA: TGTGCCAGCAGTTACTCCCCCAGCGGGGGGCCGAACACCGGGGAGCTGTTTTTT.

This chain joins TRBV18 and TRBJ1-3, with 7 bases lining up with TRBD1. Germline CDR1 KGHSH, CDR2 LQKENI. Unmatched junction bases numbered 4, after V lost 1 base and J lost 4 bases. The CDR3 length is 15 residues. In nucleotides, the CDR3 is TGTGCCAGCTCACCACAGGGGGCGAGAGGAAACACCATATATTTT. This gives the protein CASSPQGARGNTIYF.

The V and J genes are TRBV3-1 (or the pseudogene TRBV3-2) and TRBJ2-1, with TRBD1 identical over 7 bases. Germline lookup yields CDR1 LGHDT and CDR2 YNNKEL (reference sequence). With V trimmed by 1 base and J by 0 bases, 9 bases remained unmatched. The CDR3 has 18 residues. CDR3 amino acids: CASSQGADRDRSYNEQFF. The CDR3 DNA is TGTGCCAGCAGCCAAGGGGCCGACAGGGATCGCTCCTACAATGAGCAGTTCTTC.

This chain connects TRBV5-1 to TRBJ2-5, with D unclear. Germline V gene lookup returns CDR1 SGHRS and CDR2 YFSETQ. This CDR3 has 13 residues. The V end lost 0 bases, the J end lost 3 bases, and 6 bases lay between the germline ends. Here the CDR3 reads CASSLGAEETQYF. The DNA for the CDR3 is TGCGCCAGCAGCTTGGGTGCAGAAGAGACCCAGTACTTC.

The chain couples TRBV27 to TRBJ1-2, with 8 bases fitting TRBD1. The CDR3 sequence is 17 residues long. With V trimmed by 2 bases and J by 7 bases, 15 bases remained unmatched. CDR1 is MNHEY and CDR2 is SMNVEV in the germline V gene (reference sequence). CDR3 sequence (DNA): TGTGCCAGCAGTTTACGGGGCAGGGGGCTTCCCTTCGGTGGCTACACCTTC. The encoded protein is CASSLRGRGLPFGGYTF.

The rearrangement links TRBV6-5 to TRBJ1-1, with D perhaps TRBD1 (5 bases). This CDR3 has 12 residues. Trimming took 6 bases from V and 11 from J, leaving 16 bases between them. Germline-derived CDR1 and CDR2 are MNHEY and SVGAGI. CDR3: CASSGHLSWAFF. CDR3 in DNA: TGTGCCAGCAGCGGACACCTGAGTTGGGCTTTCTTT.

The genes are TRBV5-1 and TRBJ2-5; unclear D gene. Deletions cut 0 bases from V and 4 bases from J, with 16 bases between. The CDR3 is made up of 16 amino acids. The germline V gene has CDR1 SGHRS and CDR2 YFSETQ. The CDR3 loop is CASSLAGRPVLETQYF. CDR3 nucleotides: TGCGCCAGCAGCTTGGCGGGTCGGCCAGTCCTAGAGACCCAGTACTTC.

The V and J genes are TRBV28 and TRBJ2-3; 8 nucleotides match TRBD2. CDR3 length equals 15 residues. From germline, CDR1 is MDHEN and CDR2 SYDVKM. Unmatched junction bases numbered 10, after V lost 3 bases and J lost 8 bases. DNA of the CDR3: TGTGCCAGCAGTTTTCGGCGGGGGGAAGGGCGTACGCAGTATTTT. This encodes CASSFRRGEGRTQYF.

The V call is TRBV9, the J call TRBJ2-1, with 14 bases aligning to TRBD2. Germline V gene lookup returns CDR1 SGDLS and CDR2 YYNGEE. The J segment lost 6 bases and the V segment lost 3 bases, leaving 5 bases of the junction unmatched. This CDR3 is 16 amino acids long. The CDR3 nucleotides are TGTGCCAGCAGCGCACCGACTAGCGGGGGGGCCAATGAGCAGTTCTTC. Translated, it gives CASSAPTSGGANEQFF. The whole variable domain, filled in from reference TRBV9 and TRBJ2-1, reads DSGVTQTPKHLITATGQRVTLRCSPRSGDLSVYWYQQSLDQGLQFLIQYYNGEERAKGNILERFSAQQFPDLHSELNLSSLELGDSALYFCASSAPTSGGANEQFFGPGTRLTVL.

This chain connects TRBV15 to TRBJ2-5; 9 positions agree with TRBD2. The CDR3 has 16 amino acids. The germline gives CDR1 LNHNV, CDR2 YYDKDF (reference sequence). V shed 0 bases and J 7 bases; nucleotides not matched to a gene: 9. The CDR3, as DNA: TGTGCCACCAGCAGAGATCGTGGCGGGGGGGCCGGGACCCAGTACTTC. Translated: CATSRDRGGGAGTQYF. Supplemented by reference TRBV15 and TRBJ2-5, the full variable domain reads DAMVIQNPRYQVTQFGKPVTLSCSQTLNHNVMYWYQQKSSQAPKLLFHYYDKDFNNEADTPDNFQSRRPNTSFCFLDIRSPGLGDTAMYLCATSRDRGGGAGTQYFGPGTRLLVL.